This passage covers 13 T cell receptor beta chains from one sample sequenced in a study of blood T cell repertoires in COVID-19. The repertoire was sequenced with immunoSEQ multiplex PCR; TCRdb's copy has only in-frame clones and lacks some. The table records a few hundred thousand clones, approximately 89% of them present only once. The sequenced material came from PBMCs or T cells enriched from blood (not recorded which). These receptors were obtained from a woman aged 35 to 49 who had been exposed to COVID-19.

J is TRBJ2-3 and V is TRBV3-1 (or the pseudogene TRBV3-2), with TRBD2 matching 8 bases. Germline V gives CDR1 LGHDT, CDR2 YNNKEL (reference sequence). This CDR3 is built from 15 residues. V shed 1 base and J 5 bases; nucleotides not matched to a gene: 5. This CDR3 reads CASSQGAGGIDTQYF. CDR3 nucleotide sequence: TGTGCCAGCAGCCAAGGGGCGGGAGGAATAGATACGCAGTATTTT.

The V call is TRBV4-3, the J call TRBJ2-2, with D tentatively TRBD2 (5 bases). CDR3 length: 16 amino acids. The V end was cut by 1 base, the J end by 2 bases, with 11 bases between. Germline-derived CDR1 and CDR2 are LGHNA and YSLEER. CDR3 region: CASSQAPGFNTGELFF. In DNA form, the CDR3 reads TGCGCCAGCAGCCAAGCCCCGGGGTTTAACACCGGGGAGCTGTTTTTT.

The chain links TRBV7-2 to TRBJ2-3; D not resolved. CDR3 length: 14 amino acids. Trimming cost V 0 bases and J 2 bases, with 6 bases left between them. Germline V lookup: CDR1 SGHTA, CDR2 FQGNSA. CDR3 amino acids: CASSLALVTDTQYF. The CDR3 DNA is TGTGCCAGCAGCTTAGCCCTAGTCACAGATACGCAGTATTTT.

This clone was found many times. The chain recombines TRBV5-1 with TRBJ1-2, with D hard to call. Germline V CDR1 and CDR2: SGHRS, YFSETQ. Deletions cut 2 bases from V and 4 bases from J, with 6 bases between. The CDR3 has 12 amino acids. The CDR3: CASSLEGYGYTF. The CDR3 bases are TGCGCCAGCAGCTTAGAGGGCTATGGCTACACCTTC.

V is TRBV19 and J is TRBJ1-1, with 10 bases fitting TRBD1. V was pared by 7 bases and J by 4 bases, with 9 bases of the junction left unmatched. This CDR3 region has 15 residues. Germline V gene sequence: CDR1 LNHDA, CDR2 SQIVND (reference sequence). The CDR3 reads CASIGTGVLRTEAFF. The CDR3 nucleotides are TGTGCCAGTATTGGGACAGGGGTCCTACGCACTGAAGCTTTCTTT.

The sample holds one count of this clone. The rearrangement joins TRBV19 to TRBJ1-1; D unclear. V lost 0 bases and J 4 bases, leaving 12 bases between the germline ends. There are 15 residues in the CDR3. The V gene's germline CDR1 is LNHDA and CDR2 SQIVND (reference sequence). The CDR3 DNA reads as TGTGCCAGTAGTATAGAACCCAGTGGGCCCACTGAAGCTTTCTTT. It encodes CASSIEPSGPTEAFF. Supplemented by reference TRBV19 and TRBJ1-1, the full variable domain reads DGGITQSPKYLFRKEGQNVTLSCEQNLNHDAMYWYRQDPGQGLRLIYYSQIVNDFQKGDIAEGYSVSREKKESFPLTVTSAQKNPTAFYLCASSIEPSGPTEAFFGQGTRLTVV.

This rearrangement joins TRBV19 to TRBJ2-1; TRBD2 agrees at 15 bases. This CDR3 is 16 amino acids long. Germline CDR1 is LNHDA and CDR2 is SQIVND (reference sequence). V lost 5 bases to trimming and J lost 10 bases; unmatched junction nucleotides: 9. The CDR3 is CASSLRTSGGAVEQFF. DNA of the CDR3: TGTGCCAGTAGTCTCCGGACTAGCGGGGGGGCGGTGGAGCAGTTCTTC. Supplemented by reference TRBV19 and TRBJ2-1, the full variable domain reads DGGITQSPKYLFRKEGQNVTLSCEQNLNHDAMYWYRQDPGQGLRLIYYSQIVNDFQKGDIAEGYSVSREKKESFPLTVTSAQKNPTAFYLCASSLRTSGGAVEQFFGPGTRLTVL.

V and J are TRBV7-3 and TRBJ2-7, with 12 bases fitting TRBD1. The CDR3 consists of 14 residues. Germline trimming cut 5 bases from V and 4 bases from J; bases unmatched to any gene: 3. Germline V gene sequence: CDR1 SGHTA, CDR2 FQGTGA. This CDR3 reads CASSPGQGAYEQYF. CDR3 in DNA: TGTGCCAGCAGCCCGGGACAGGGGGCATACGAGCAGTACTTC.

The genes are TRBV6-2 or TRBV6-3 and TRBJ2-2, with 7 positions matching TRBD2. The CDR3 loop spans 16 amino acids. V dropped 1 base and J dropped 6; count of bases not matched to a gene: 8. The germline V gene encodes CDR1 MNHEY and CDR2 SVGEGT. The CDR3 region has the DNA TGTGCCAGCAGTTACTTCCGGGGGAGGGCGGCCGGGGAGCTGTTTTTT. Protein sequence: CASSYFRGRAAGELFF.

The chain couples TRBV6-5 to TRBJ1-5, with TRBD1 identical over 9 bases. Germline V lookup: CDR1 MNHEY, CDR2 SVGAGI. V lost 11 bases to trimming and J lost 2 bases; unmatched junction nucleotides: 10. This CDR3 spans 15 amino acids. The CDR3 bases are TGTGCCGGAAGACGGGACAGGGATGGCAATCAGCCCCAGCATTTT. Protein sequence: CAGRRDRDGNQPQHF.

The chain couples TRBV13 to TRBJ2-5; TRBD1 is a possible D gene (6 bases). Per the germline V gene, CDR1 is PRHDT and CDR2 is FYEKMQ (reference sequence). V was clipped by 1 base and J by 6 bases, with 21 bases between them. There are 17 residues in the CDR3. CDR3 region: CASSLVLEKEGGKTQYF. The CDR3 region has the DNA TGTGCCAGCAGCTTAGTCCTCGAGAAGGAAGGGGGAAAGACCCAGTACTTC.

This chain connects TRBV7-2 to TRBJ2-3; 10 nucleotides match TRBD2. V lost 3 bases to trimming and J lost 10 bases; unmatched junction nucleotides: 10. Looked up from germline, CDR1 is SGHTA and CDR2 is FQGNSA. The CDR3 loop spans 15 amino acids. Here the CDR3 reads CASSFGTSAPISQYF. CDR3 nucleotides: TGTGCCAGCAGCTTCGGGACTAGCGCCCCCATATCGCAGTATTTT.

The chain is built from TRBV7-2 and TRBJ2-5; 7 bases agree with TRBD1. This CDR3 region has 14 residues. The germline gives CDR1 SGHTA, CDR2 FQGNSA. V was pared by 5 bases and J by 4 bases, with 7 bases of the junction left unmatched. Here the CDR3 DNA reads TGTGCCAGCAGCAGGGGGCGCGGCATAGAGACCCAGTACTTC. Translation: CASSRGRGIETQYF.